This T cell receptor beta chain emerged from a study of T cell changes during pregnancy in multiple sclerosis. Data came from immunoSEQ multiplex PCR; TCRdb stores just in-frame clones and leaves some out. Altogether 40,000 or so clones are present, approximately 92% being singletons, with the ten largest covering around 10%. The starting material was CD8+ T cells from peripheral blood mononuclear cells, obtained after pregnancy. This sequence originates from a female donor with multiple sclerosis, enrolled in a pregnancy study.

DNA for the CDR3: TGTGCCAGCAGCCTTCAGGGGAACGGGGAGCTGTTTTTT. Translation gives CASSLQGNGELFF. The J gene is TRBJ2-2, the V gene TRBV9, with D maybe TRBD1 (6 bases). The CDR3 has 13 amino acids. Germline lookup yields CDR1 SGDLS and CDR2 YYNGEE. V shed 4 bases and J shed 7 bases, with 11 bases lying between them.